This T cell receptor (beta chain) was identified in a study of vaccination effects on CD4 cells after COVID-19. The study's findings and limits: Infection- and vaccine-induced clones contracted markedly late after vaccination. Nearly all vaccine-induced clones in healthy recipients recognized only SARS-CoV-2.

Expansion of antigen-specific CD4+ T cells with viral peptide pools was carried out by the ViraFEST assay before sequencing. Isolating CD4+ T cells followed ten to eleven days of culture. Two-dose vaccination with either BNT162b2 or mRNA-1273 was given to the participants. Recipients of the vaccine had no prior SARS-CoV-2 infection and negative nucleocapsid antibodies. Wells each received over 1.5 million PBMC, cultured with around 9.6 IU/ml IL-2 and about 9.4 ug/ml peptides. The table came from immunoSEQ multiplex PCR; TCRdb's copy has only in-frame clones and leaves some out. The data contain fewer than 35,000 clones, over 80% of them singletons. The CDR3 has 16 amino acids. V was pared by 0 bases and J by 8 bases, with 7 bases of the junction left unmatched. For this clone: The antigen remains undetermined.

J is TRBJ1-2 and V is TRBV23-1; 12 bases are shared with TRBD1. TRBV23-1 carries the ORF label, with uncertain function. The sequenced sample was CD4+ T cells from PBMCs cultured with SARS-CoV-2 spike peptides, obtained after COVID-19 vaccination. This TCR derives from a human donor who received a COVID-19 vaccine. Some clones in this sample may be carry-over from other donors' samples. For the CDR3, the DNA is TGCGCCAGCAGTCAATCGAAGGGACAGGGGGCCCAAGGCTACACCTTC. Protein sequence: CASSQSKGQGAQGYTF.